Following are 4 T cell receptor beta chains from one sample sequenced in a study of CD8 T cells in ankylosing spondylitis. MiXCR, applied by TCRdb to the 5' RACE reads, yields one record per CDR3 protein. The table includes approximately 340,000 distinct CDR3 sequences, over 12% detected once. The specimen was blood, either unsorted or a sorted T cell fraction (not recorded which). These receptors were collected from a male donor with ankylosing spondylitis or in good health (not recorded which).

The chain has TRBV5-1 and TRBJ1-6, with 7 bases fitting TRBD1. The CDR3 is 17 amino acids. After removal of 3 bases from V and 7 bases from J, the junction contained 13 bases not matched to a gene. Looked up from germline, CDR1 is SGHRS and CDR2 is YFSETQ. Written as DNA, the CDR3 is TGCGCCAGCAGCTCTTCCGGCGGACAGGCTTTCAATTCACCCCTCCACTTT. Its translation: CASSSSGGQAFNSPLHF.

This clonotype was picked up a small number of times. Written as DNA, the CDR3 is TGTGCCAGCAGCTTAGACGGGGGGCTGTCCTACGAGCAGTACTTC. This sequence encodes CASSLDGGLSYEQYF. The rearrangement links TRBV7-2 to TRBJ2-7, with D maybe TRBD2 (7 bases). V lost 1 base and J 1 base, leaving 11 bases between the germline ends. CDR1 is SGHTA, CDR2 FQGNSA, per germline. The CDR3 has 15 residues.

The chain recombines TRBV18 with TRBJ2-1, with 8 nucleotides matching TRBD2. Trimming took 6 bases from V and 10 from J; bases not matched to a gene: 5. There are 12 residues in the CDR3. In germline, CDR1 is KGHSH, CDR2 LQKENI. The DNA of the CDR3 is TGTGCCAGCTCGGGACTAGGAGGCGAGCAGTTCTTC. Its translation: CASSGLGGEQFF.

Concerning this clonotype itself: One end of the junction fails to match germline, which may point to a read error. The V call is TRBV5-1, the J call TRBJ2-1; D is unresolved. Germline assignment: CDR1 SGHRS and CDR2 YFSETQ. The CDR3 is made up of 13 amino acids. This CDR3 reads CASSLTASYGPIF. CDR3 sequence (DNA): TGCGCCAGCAGCTTAACAGCCTCATACGGCCCAATCTTC.